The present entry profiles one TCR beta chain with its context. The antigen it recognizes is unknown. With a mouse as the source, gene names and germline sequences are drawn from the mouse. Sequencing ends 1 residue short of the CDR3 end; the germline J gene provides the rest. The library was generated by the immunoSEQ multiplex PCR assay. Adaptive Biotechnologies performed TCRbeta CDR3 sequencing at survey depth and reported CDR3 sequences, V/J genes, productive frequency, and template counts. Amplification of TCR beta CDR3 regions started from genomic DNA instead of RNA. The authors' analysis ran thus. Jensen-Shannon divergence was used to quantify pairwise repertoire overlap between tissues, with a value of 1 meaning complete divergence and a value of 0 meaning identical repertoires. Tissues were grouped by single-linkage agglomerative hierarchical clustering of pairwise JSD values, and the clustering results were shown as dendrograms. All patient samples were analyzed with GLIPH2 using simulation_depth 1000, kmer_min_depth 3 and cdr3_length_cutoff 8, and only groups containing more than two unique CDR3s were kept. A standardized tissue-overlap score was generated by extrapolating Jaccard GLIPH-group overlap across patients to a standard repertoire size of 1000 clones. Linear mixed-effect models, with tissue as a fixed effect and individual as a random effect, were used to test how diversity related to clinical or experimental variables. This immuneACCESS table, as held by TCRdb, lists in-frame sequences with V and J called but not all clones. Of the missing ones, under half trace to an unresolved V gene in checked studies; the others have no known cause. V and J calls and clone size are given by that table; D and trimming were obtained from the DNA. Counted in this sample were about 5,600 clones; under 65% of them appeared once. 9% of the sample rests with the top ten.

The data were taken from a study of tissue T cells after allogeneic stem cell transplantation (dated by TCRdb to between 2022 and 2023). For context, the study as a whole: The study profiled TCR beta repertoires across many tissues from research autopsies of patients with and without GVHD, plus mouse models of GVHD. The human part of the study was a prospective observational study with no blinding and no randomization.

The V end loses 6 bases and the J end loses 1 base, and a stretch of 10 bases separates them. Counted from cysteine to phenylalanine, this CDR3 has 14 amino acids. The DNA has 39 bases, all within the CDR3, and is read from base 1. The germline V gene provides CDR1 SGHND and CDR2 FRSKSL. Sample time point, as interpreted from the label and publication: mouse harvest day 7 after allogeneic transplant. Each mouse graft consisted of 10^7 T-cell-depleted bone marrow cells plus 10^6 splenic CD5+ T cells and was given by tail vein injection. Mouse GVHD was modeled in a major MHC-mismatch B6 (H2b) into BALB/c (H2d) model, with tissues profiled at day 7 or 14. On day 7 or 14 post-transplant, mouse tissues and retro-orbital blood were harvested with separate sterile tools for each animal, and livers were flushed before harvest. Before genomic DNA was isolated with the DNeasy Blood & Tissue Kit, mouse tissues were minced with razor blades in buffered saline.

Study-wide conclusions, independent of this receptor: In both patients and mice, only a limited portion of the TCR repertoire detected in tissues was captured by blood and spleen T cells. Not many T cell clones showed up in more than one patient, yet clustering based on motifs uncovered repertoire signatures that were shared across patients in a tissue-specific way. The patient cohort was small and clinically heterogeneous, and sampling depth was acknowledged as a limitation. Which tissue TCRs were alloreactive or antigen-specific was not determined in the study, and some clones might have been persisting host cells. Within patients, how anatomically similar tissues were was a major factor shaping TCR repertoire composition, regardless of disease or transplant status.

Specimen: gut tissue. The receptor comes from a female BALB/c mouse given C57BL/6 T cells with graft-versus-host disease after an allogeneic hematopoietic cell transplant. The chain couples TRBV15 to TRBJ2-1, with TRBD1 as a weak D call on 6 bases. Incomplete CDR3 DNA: TGTGCCAGCAGCCCGGGACAAAACTATGCTGAGCAGTTC. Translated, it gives CASSPGQNYAEQF. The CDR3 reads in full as CASSPGQNYAEQFF.